These 7 T cell receptor beta chains originate from one sample sequenced in a study of CD8+ T cells in alopecia areata. It was cDNA, reverse transcribed from extracted RNA, that served as the sequencing template. TCRdb's table, derived via immunoSEQ multiplex PCR, lists solely in-frame clones and lacks some. The sample lists about 140,000 clones; 40% to 65% were seen once. Sample: CD4+ T cells sorted from blood, taken at week 0. The source of these receptors is a human donor with alopecia areata.

This rearrangement joins TRBV30 to TRBJ2-7, with 9 positions matching TRBD1. CDR3 size: 16 residues. With V trimmed by 3 bases and J by 0 bases, 9 bases remained unmatched. CDR1 GTSNPN and CDR2 SVGIG come from the germline V gene (reference sequence). CDR3 nucleotides: TGTGCCTGGAGGGACAGGGGAAAGGGGTCCTCCTACGAGCAGTACTTC. Its translation is CAWRDRGKGSSYEQYF.

This clone turned up a few times. The V call is TRBV5-1, the J call TRBJ2-7; TRBD2 agrees at 10 bases. From germline, CDR1 is SGHRS and CDR2 YFSETQ. This CDR3 has 14 amino acids. J was trimmed by 4 bases and V by 5 bases; bases with no gene match: 6. The CDR3 protein is CASRGLAGAYEQYF. CDR3 in DNA: TGCGCCAGCAGGGGCCTAGCGGGAGCTTACGAGCAGTACTTC.

The V call is TRBV9, the J call TRBJ2-1; D call uncertain. From germline, CDR1 is SGDLS and CDR2 YYNGEE. V lost 4 bases, J lost 3 bases, and 11 bases lay in between. CDR3 length: 14 amino acids. Here the CDR3 reads CASSTGGGYNEQFF. CDR3 DNA sequence: TGTGCCAGCAGCACGGGCGGCGGCTACAATGAGCAGTTCTTC.

This clone is a singleton in its sample. The identical CDR3 is also encoded by other nucleotide sequences in the sample. The V gene is TRBV7-2, the J gene TRBJ2-7; D call uncertain. With 2 bases removed from V and 4 bases from J, the gap between germline ends came to 3 bases. CDR1 is SGHTA and CDR2 is FQGNSA in the germline V gene. The CDR3 extends over 11 amino acids. Here the CDR3 DNA reads TGTGCCAGCAGCTTAAGGTACGAGCAGTACTTC. It yields the protein CASSLRYEQYF.

This clone came up once. The rearrangement uses TRBV30 and TRBJ1-4; D is unresolved. Germline V CDR1 and CDR2: GTSNPN, SVGIG (reference sequence). CDR3 size: 11 residues. Between the trimmed V and J ends, which lost 3 bases and 8 bases, there was a span of 7 bases. The CDR3 bases are TGTGCCTGGAGGGAGGAAGAAAAACTGTTTTTT. This gives the protein CAWREEEKLFF.

The CDR3 here is CASSPVKGQGDTEAFF. DNA for the CDR3: TGTGCCAGCAGTCCCGTGAAAGGACAGGGCGACACTGAAGCTTTCTTT. The chain combines TRBV28 with TRBJ1-1, with 8 bases identical to TRBD1. This CDR3 has 16 amino acids. Germline V gene lookup returns CDR1 MDHEN and CDR2 SYDVKM. The junction had 11 bases not matched to a gene; V was cut back by 5 bases and J by 3 bases.

The chain carries TRBV5-1 and TRBJ2-5; maybe TRBD2 (7 bases). Trimming removed 4 bases at V and 5 bases at J, with 21 bases between. The length of the CDR3 is 16 residues. Germline V CDR1 and CDR2: SGHRS, YFSETQ. The CDR3 sequence: CASSGVTGPGRETQYF. In DNA, the CDR3 is TGCGCCAGCAGCGGCGTTACAGGGCCCGGGAGGGAGACCCAGTACTTC.